This T cell receptor (beta chain) was documented in a study of spatial heterogeneity in lung cancer. Study-level background: Consistent detection of more beta-chain than alpha-chain sequences was observed. Each unique TCR and UMI combination was seen more than ten times on average in raw reads.

One entry per CDR3 protein results from TCRdb running MiXCR on the 5' RACE reads. The sample records 950 to 1,500 distinct CDR3 sequences, 27% being singletons. Germline V gives CDR1 SGHNT, CDR2 YYREEE (reference sequence). This CDR3 region has 13 residues. Trimming took 0 bases from V and 1 from J, leaving 4 bases between them. Time point: sample taken at primary tumor resection. A total of some 70 untreated early-stage non-small cell lung cancer patients served as donors. Whole RNA, which was extracted from tumor, nontumor lung tissue or frozen PBMC, was sequenced without any cell sorting. J is TRBJ1-1 and V is TRBV5-4, with D hard to call. Specimen: normal lung tissue next to the tumor, collected at surgery. This clonotype was obtained from a female donor with early-stage non-small cell lung cancer. The CDR3 nucleotides are TGTGCCAGCAGCTTGGGGGCGAACACTGAAGCTTTCTTT. This sequence encodes CASSLGANTEAFF.